What follows is one TCR beta chain and its context. Sequencing used immunoSEQ multiplex PCR; TCRdb keeps in-frame clones, though not all of them. There are 160,000 or so clones in the sample; approximately 87% occur only once, and around 4% lies in the top ten. This sample is part of a study of blood T cell repertoires in COVID-19. The sequence came from a woman between 65 and 79 years old with acute or convalescent COVID-19. The sequenced sample was peripheral blood.

In DNA, the CDR3 is TGCGCCAGCAGCCAAGAGGTATTCGTTGGCAGGTCCGGGAGGGATAATCAGCCCCAGCATTTT. Amino acid sequence: CASSQEVFVGRSGRDNQPQHF. V gene TRBV4-3 combines with J gene TRBJ1-5; D gene ambiguous. Germline CDR1 is LGHNA and CDR2 is YSLEER. The ends were cut back, 0 bases at V and 4 bases at J, with 28 bases in the middle. This CDR3 spans 21 amino acids.